This T cell receptor beta chain stems from a study of blood T cell repertoires in COVID-19. Authors' methods: Reference gene primer amplification in the assay estimated nucleated cell counts. Only in-frame clones appear in the TCRdb table, and some are missing; sequencing was by immunoSEQ multiplex PCR. The V and J calls and the clone size are those of that table, but D and trimming were determined from the DNA. Of about 410,000 clones listed, roughly 90% are singletons. This CDR3 region has 15 residues. V trimming: 3 bases; J trimming: 7 bases; junction bases outside the gene matches: 9. Per germline, CDR1 DFQATT and CDR2 SNEGSKA (reference sequence).

The chain combines TRBV20-1 with TRBJ1-2; 12 bases align to TRBD1. Sequencing was done on a sample of peripheral blood. This TCR derives from a woman between 40 and 50 years old with COVID-19, enrolled during active disease. The CDR3 DNA reads as TGCAGTGCTAGTGAACCGGGACAGGGGGCGCGTGGCTACACCTTC. It encodes CSASEPGQGARGYTF.